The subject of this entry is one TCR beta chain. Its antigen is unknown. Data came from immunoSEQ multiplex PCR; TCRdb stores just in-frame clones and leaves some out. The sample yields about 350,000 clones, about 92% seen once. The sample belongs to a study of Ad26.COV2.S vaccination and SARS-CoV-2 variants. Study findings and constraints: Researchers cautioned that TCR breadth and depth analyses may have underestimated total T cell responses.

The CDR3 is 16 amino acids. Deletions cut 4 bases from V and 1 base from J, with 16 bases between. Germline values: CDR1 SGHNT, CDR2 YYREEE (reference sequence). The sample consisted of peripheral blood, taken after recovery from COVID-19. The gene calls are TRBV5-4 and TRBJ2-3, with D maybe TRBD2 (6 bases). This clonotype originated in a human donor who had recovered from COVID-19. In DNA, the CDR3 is TGTGCCAGCAGCGCCCCATCCGGGGGTCGCACAGATACGCAGTATTTT. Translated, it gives CASSAPSGGRTDTQYF.